These 15 T cell receptor beta chains were sequenced from one sample in a study of molecular identifiers for immune sequencing clone quantification. MiXCR, applied by TCRdb to the PCR reads, yields one record per CDR3 protein. The sample contains roughly 93,000 distinct CDR3 sequences, around 20% of which appear only once. Sequencing was performed on naive CD8+ T cells from blood, with Jurkat cell RNA spiked in. This sample's subset: FACS-sorted CD8+CD4-CCR7+CD45RA+ naive T cells. The receptors were gathered from a human donor in good health. Some libraries in this study had Jurkat cell RNA spiked in.

Many counts were recorded for this clonotype. The V and J genes are TRBV27 and TRBJ2-1; TRBD2 aligns across 7 bases. The J segment lost 2 bases and the V segment lost 3 bases, leaving 4 bases of the junction unmatched. This CDR3 comprises 15 residues. CDR1 and CDR2 from the germline V gene are MNHEY and SMNVEV (reference sequence). The CDR3 loop is CASSLSLATYNEQFF. The CDR3 DNA is TGTGCCAGCAGTTTGTCACTAGCGACCTACAATGAGCAGTTCTTC.

This clonotype was recorded many times. This chain links TRBV6-2 or TRBV6-3 with TRBJ2-2; D unresolved. The CDR3 loop spans 15 amino acids. From germline, CDR1 is MNHEY and CDR2 SVGEGT. Trimming removed 0 bases at V and 2 bases at J, with 7 bases between. The CDR3 DNA follows: TGTGCCAGCAGTTACTCGAGAACCAACACCGGGGAGCTGTTTTTT. Translation: CASSYSRTNTGELFF.

This clonotype occurred many times. The gene calls are TRBV20-1 and TRBJ2-7; weak D call: TRBD1 (6 bases). V was trimmed by 2 bases and J by 0 bases, leaving 11 bases between them. This CDR3 is 14 amino acids long. Germline V gives CDR1 DFQATT, CDR2 SNEGSKA (reference sequence). The CDR3 DNA follows: TGCAGTGCTAGACCAGGGGTCCCCTCCTACGAGCAGTACTTC. It encodes CSARPGVPSYEQYF.

This clonotype was observed a handful of times. A much more abundant neighbour one base away suggests this may be a read error. The gene calls are TRBV27 and TRBJ1-3; D gene unclear. CDR1 MNHEY and CDR2 SMNVEV come from the germline V gene (reference sequence). This CDR3 has 13 residues. The CDR3 region is CAGSFDSGNTIYF. CDR3 nucleotide sequence: TGTGCCGGCAGTTTCGACTCTGGAAACACCATATATTTT.

As concerns this clonotype: A much larger clonotype is one base distant, so this may be a read error. The chain recombines TRBV11-2 with TRBJ2-7; weak D call: TRBD2 (6 bases). This CDR3 is 14 amino acids long. V was cut by 3 bases and J by 7 bases, with 16 bases left in between. Germline V CDR1 and CDR2: SGHAT, FQNNGV. CDR3 in DNA: TGTGCCAGCAGCTTTGAAGTGGGGGGTTGGGAGCAGTACTTC. This sequence encodes CASSFEVGGWEQYF.

This clonotype was detected ten times or more. CDR3 DNA sequence: TGTGCCAGCAGTTACCAGGGGGCCCACTCCTACGAGCAGTACTTC. It is translated as CASSYQGAHSYEQYF. V and J are TRBV27 and TRBJ2-7; 8 bases match TRBD1. Losses at the gene ends were 4 bases for V and 0 bases for J; bases not matched to a gene: 5. Germline V lookup: CDR1 MNHEY, CDR2 SMNVEV (reference sequence). The CDR3 length is 15 residues.

This clonotype was recorded once. A read error may be the cause here, since a much bigger clone is one base away. The genes are TRBV30 and TRBJ2-3, with D unclear. V gave up 2 bases and J gave up 0 bases, with 12 bases separating them. This CDR3 comprises 15 residues. CDR1 is GTSNPN, CDR2 SVGIG, per germline (reference sequence). The CDR3 region has the DNA TGTGCCTGGAGTCTCAATGGCCCAAGCACAGATACGCAGTATTTT. It translates to CAWSLNGPSTDTQYF.

This clonotype came up many times. The CDR3 region is CASSPGQGNSNWPQHF. The CDR3 DNA is TGTGCCAGCAGCCCCGGACAGGGCAACTCTAATTGGCCCCAGCATTTT. The chain employs TRBV7-9 and TRBJ1-5; 8 bases line up with TRBD1. Germline V lookup: CDR1 SEHNR, CDR2 FQNEAQ (reference sequence). The CDR3 covers 16 residues. Unmatched junction bases numbered 15, after V lost 5 bases and J lost 9 bases.

This clonotype was detected many times. The J gene is TRBJ2-2, the V gene TRBV7-9; D tentatively reads TRBD1 or TRBD2 (5 bases each). CDR3 length equals 15 residues. Germline assignment: CDR1 SEHNR and CDR2 FQNEAQ (reference sequence). Trimming left V 7 bases short and J 6 bases short, with 18 bases between. The CDR3 DNA follows: TGTGCCAGCAAGGTCCCGGGACCTTATCCCGGGGAGCTGTTTTTT. Translation gives CASKVPGPYPGELFF.

Many counts were recorded for this clonotype. V gene TRBV5-4 combines with J gene TRBJ1-1; D is possibly TRBD1 (6 bases). The CDR3 loop spans 15 amino acids. The V end lost 4 bases, the J end lost 0 bases, and 13 bases lay between the germline ends. CDR1 SGHNT and CDR2 YYREEE come from the germline V gene (reference sequence). The chain's CDR3 is CASSINREVNTEAFF. The CDR3 DNA reads TGTGCCAGCAGCATAAACAGGGAGGTGAACACTGAAGCTTTCTTT.

With respect to this clonotype: A read error may explain this, as a much larger clone is one base away. This rearrangement joins TRBV7-9 to TRBJ2-7, with 8 bases identical to TRBD2. Germline assignment: CDR1 SEHNR and CDR2 FQNEAQ (reference sequence). CDR3 length equals 16 residues. In DNA, the CDR3 is TGTGCCAGCAGCCCCCGATTGGCGGGAGGCTCCTACGGGCAGTACTTC. Translated, it gives CASSPRLAGGSYGQYF.

This clonotype was recorded many times. The chain joins TRBV24-1 to TRBJ2-3; D remains ambiguous. Per germline, CDR1 KGHDR and CDR2 SFDVKD. V shed 1 base and J shed 4 bases, with 11 bases lying between them. The CDR3 extends over 15 amino acids. The DNA of the CDR3 is TGTGCCACCAGTGATTTTGGGGATCGAGCAGATACGCAGTATTTT. It encodes CATSDFGDRADTQYF.

On this clonotype itself: A much larger clone differs from this one at a single base, so this may be a read error. The V call is TRBV6-2 or TRBV6-3, the J call TRBJ2-7; no clear D. Trimming took 2 bases from V and 2 from J, leaving 16 bases between them. CDR3 length equals 16 residues. The germline V gene has CDR1 MNHEY and CDR2 SVGEGT. The CDR3 is CASSYQTGSTPYEQYF. For the CDR3, the DNA is TGTGCCAGCAGTTACCAGACCGGGTCAACTCCCTACGAGCAGTACTTC.

There are many counts of this clonotype. V is TRBV19 and J is TRBJ2-3, with TRBD2 identical over 9 bases. The CDR3 runs to 15 residues. Losses at the gene ends were 3 bases for V and 3 bases for J; bases not matched to a gene: 4. Germline loops: CDR1 LNHDA, CDR2 SQIVND (reference sequence). The CDR3 DNA is TGTGCCAGTAGTATGCTAGCGGGAAGGACAGATACGCAGTATTTT. Translation gives CASSMLAGRTDTQYF.

Worth noting for this clonotype: This may be a read error, as it is one base from a much larger clone. The chain employs TRBV5-4 and TRBJ2-7, with TRBD1 matching over 9 bases. After removal of 3 bases from V and 5 bases from J, the junction contained 6 bases not matched to a gene. From germline, CDR1 is SGHNT and CDR2 YYREEE (reference sequence). This CDR3 contains 14 residues. CDR3 in DNA: TGTGCCAGCAGCTCCGACAGGGGGATCAACGAGCAGTACTTC. Its translation: CASSSDRGINEQYF.